This T cell receptor beta chain was sequenced in a study of regulatory T cells in long-lasting Graves disease. Study results and limitations: Reduced TCR diversity was observed in persistent Graves' patients versus newly diagnosed patients. Peripheral blood was the sole material, not thyroid tissue. Persistent disease showed a preference for TRBV28, TRBJ1-2 and TRBJ2-5.

This clonotype was recorded at least ten times. Its antigen is undetermined. The CDR3 sequence is 17 residues long. The trim removed 5 bases at V and 5 bases at J, leaving 14 bases unmatched. CDR1 and CDR2 (germline): SEHNR, FQNEAQ (reference sequence). Time point described: newly diagnosed GD, antithyroid drugs for less than 3 months. Following extraction of RNA from PBMCs, that RNA was used to make the TCR library. Both iRepertoire HTBI primers and Arm-PCR of CDR3 regions were used to build the TCR beta libraries. TCRdb reprocessed the multiplex PCR reads with MiXCR, giving one entry per CDR3 protein. In the table there are hundreds of thousands of distinct CDR3 sequences, about a sixth of which are singletons.

V gene TRBV7-9 combines with J gene TRBJ2-5, with 10 bases that match TRBD2. The input for sequencing was peripheral blood mononuclear cells (PBMCs), taken at new diagnosis, from a patient treated with antithyroid drugs. The sequence came from a female donor with Graves disease. For the CDR3, the DNA is TGTGCCAGCAGCCGTACCGTGAATAGCGGGAGGACGGAGACCCAGTACTTC. Amino acids: CASSRTVNSGRTETQYF. Supplemented by reference TRBV7-9 and TRBJ2-5, the full variable domain reads DTGVSQNPRHKITKRGQNVTFRCDPISEHNRLYWYRQTLGQGPEFLTYFQNEAQLEKSRLLSDRFSAERPKGSFSTLEIQRTEQGDSAMYLCASSRTVNSGRTETQYFGPGTRLLVL.